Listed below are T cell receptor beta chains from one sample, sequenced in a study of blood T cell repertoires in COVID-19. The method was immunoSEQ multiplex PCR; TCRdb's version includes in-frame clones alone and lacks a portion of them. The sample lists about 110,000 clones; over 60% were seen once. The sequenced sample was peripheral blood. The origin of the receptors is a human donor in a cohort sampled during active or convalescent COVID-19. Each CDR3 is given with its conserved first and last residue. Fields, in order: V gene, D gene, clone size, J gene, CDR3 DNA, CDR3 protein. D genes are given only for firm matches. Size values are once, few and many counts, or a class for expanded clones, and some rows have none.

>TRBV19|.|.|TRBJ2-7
TGTGCCAGTAGTATATCAGGGGGACTCTCGGGAGAGCAGTACTTC
CASSISGGLSGEQYF
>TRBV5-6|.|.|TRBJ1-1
TGTGCCAGCACCCTAACCACGGTGAACACTGAAGCTTTCTTT
CASTLTTVNTEAFF
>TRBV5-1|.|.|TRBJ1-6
TGCGCCAGCAGCTTGGAAGGGAGGGCCGGTAATTCACCCCTCCACTTT
CASSLEGRAGNSPLHF
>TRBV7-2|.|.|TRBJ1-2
TGTGCCAGCAGCCGGGGGGGGTATGGCTACACCTTC
CASSRGGYGYTF
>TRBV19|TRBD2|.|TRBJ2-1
TGTGCCAGTAGCAAAGGGACTAGCGGGAGAAATGAGCAGTTCTTC
CASSKGTSGRNEQFF
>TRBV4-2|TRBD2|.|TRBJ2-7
TGTGCCAGCAGCCAAGAACCTTCGAGGGGCTCGGCTAGCGGGAGGAGTACCTACGAGCAGTACTTC
CASSQEPSRGSASGRSTYEQYF
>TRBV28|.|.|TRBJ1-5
TGTGCCAGCAGCAGACGGGGGGTAAATCAGCCCCAGCATTTT
CASSRRGVNQPQHF
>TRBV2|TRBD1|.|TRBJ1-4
TGTGCCAGCGTCGGGTTCGGACAGGGTGAAAAACTGTTTTTT
CASVGFGQGEKLFF
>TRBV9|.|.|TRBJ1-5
TGTGCCAGCAGCGTGGGGGGGTTCAATCAGCCCCAGCATTTT
CASSVGGFNQPQHF
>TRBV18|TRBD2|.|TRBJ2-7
TGTGCCAGCTCACCACCATTCACTAGCGGGCCCCCTCGCGAGCAGTACTTC
CASSPPFTSGPPREQYF
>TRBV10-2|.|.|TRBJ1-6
TGCGCCAGCAGTGACACTCCCGGGACTTATAATTCACCCCTCCACTTT
CASSDTPGTYNSPLHF
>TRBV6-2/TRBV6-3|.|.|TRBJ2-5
TGTGCCAGCAGTTACTCCCGCCGGGGAGAACAAGAGACCCAGTACTTC
CASSYSRRGEQETQYF
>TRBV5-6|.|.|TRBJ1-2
TGTGCCAGCAGCATACAGGGTCTATACGATAACTATGGCTACACCTTC
CASSIQGLYDNYGYTF
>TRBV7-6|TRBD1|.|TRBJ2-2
TGTGCCAGCAGCGTCGGACAGGGGGCAACCGGGGAGCTGTTTTTT
CASSVGQGATGELFF
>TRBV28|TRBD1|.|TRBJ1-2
TGTGCCAGCAGTTCCCGGGACAGGGAAGAGTATGGCTACACCTTC
CASSSRDREEYGYTF
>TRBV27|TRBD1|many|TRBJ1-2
TGTGCCAGCAGTCCCCGGACAGGGGAATATGGCTACACCTTC
CASSPRTGEYGYTF
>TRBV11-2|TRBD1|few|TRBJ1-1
TGTGCCAGCAGGGTGGACAGGGGGGGAACTGAAGCTTTCTTT
CASRVDRGGTEAFF
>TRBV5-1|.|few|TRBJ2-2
TGCGCCAGCAGCAAATCCTTAAGCGAGCTGTTTTTT
CASSKSLSELFF
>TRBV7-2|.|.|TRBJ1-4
TGTGCCAGCAGCCCGAGCGGGGGGCGAGGAGGTGTTAATGAAAAACTGTTTTTT
CASSPSGGRGGVNEKLFF
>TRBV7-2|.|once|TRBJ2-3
TGTGCCAGCAGCTTAGCGCGCAAGGATACGCAGTATTTT
CASSLARKDTQYF
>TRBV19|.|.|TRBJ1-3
TGTGCCAGTAGTATGAGAGTCGGAGGGTCTGGAAACACCATATATTTT
CASSMRVGGSGNTIYF
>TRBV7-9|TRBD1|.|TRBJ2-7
TGTGCCAGCAGCTTAACCGGGACAGGGCCCCACGAGCAGTACTTC
CASSLTGTGPHEQYF
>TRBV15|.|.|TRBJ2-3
TGTGCCACCAGCAGAGAATGGTCGTGGGGGACTAGCACAGATACGCAGTATTTT
CATSREWSWGTSTDTQYF
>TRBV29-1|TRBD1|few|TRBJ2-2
TGCAGCGCACAGACAGGGGCAAACACCGGGGAGCTGTTTTTT
CSAQTGANTGELFF
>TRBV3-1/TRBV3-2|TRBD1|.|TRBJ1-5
TGTGCCAGCAGCCCGCGGACAGGCCTAGACAATCAGCCCCAGCATTTT
CASSPRTGLDNQPQHF
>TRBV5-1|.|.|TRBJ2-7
TGCGCCAGCAGGGGCAGGGAAGGCTACGAGCAGTACTTC
CASRGREGYEQYF
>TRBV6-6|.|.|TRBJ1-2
TGTGCCAGCAGTTATTCACAGGGCCATGGCTACACCTTC
CASSYSQGHGYTF
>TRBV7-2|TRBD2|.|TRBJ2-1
TGTGCCAGCATCCTGACTAGCGGGAGGACCACCAATGAGCAGTTCTTC
CASILTSGRTTNEQFF
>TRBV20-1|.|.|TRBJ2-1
TGCAGTGCTTCCCACAGATATGAGCAGTTCTTC
CSASHRYEQFF
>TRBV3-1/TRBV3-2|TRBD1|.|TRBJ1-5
TGTGCCAGCAGCCCCCACAGGGGCAATGATGCGAGCAATCAGCCCCAGCATTTT
CASSPHRGNDASNQPQHF
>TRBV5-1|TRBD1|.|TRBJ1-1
TGCGCCAGCAGCTCAGGACAGGGGTTGAACACTGAAGCTTTCTTT
CASSSGQGLNTEAFF
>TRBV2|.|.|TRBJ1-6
TGTGCCAGCAGTGGCGCTGACCGGAGCTCCTATAATTCACCCCTCCACTTT
CASSGADRSSYNSPLHF
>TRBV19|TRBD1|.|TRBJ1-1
TGTGCCAGTAGTAGAGGGACAGGGGTTCGCGCTGAAGCTTTCTTT
CASSRGTGVRAEAFF
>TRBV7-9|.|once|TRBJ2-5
TGTGCCAGCAGCTTACGGGTTCGAGTAGCGGCACAAGAGACCCAGTACTTC
CASSLRVRVAAQETQYF
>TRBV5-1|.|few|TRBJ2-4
TGCGCCAGCAGTTATGGACTGATGGGGTTAGCCAAAAACATTCAGTACTTC
CASSYGLMGLAKNIQYF
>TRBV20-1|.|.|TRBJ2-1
TGCAGTGCTAGTTTAGCAGCTGGGTACAATGAGCAGTTCTTC
CSASLAAGYNEQFF
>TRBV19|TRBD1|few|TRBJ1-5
TGTGCCAGTAGTGTCGGGACAGGGGGTGGCAATCAGCCCCAGCATTTT
CASSVGTGGGNQPQHF